This TCR beta chain was retrieved from a study of blood T cell repertoires in COVID-19. In the authors' workflow: Reference gene primer amplification yielded estimated nucleated cell counts. The assay was immunoSEQ multiplex PCR, and TCRdb's table has in-frame clones only and misses some. That table supplies the V and J calls and clone size; D and trimming were determined from the DNA. The sample records around 110,000 clones, around nine tenths being singletons. Germline lookup yields CDR1 KGHDR and CDR2 SFDVKD. The CDR3 has 16 residues. Between the trimmed V and J ends, which lost 1 base and 5 bases, there was a span of 13 bases.

This TCR came from a woman aged 25 to 39 with acute or convalescent COVID-19. The rearrangement joins TRBV24-1 to TRBJ2-2; a possible D gene is TRBD2 (8 bases). Sequenced sample: peripheral blood. CDR3 sequence: CATSDFGRGRTGELFF. The DNA for the CDR3 is TGTGCCACCAGTGATTTCGGGAGGGGGCGGACCGGGGAGCTGTTTTTT.